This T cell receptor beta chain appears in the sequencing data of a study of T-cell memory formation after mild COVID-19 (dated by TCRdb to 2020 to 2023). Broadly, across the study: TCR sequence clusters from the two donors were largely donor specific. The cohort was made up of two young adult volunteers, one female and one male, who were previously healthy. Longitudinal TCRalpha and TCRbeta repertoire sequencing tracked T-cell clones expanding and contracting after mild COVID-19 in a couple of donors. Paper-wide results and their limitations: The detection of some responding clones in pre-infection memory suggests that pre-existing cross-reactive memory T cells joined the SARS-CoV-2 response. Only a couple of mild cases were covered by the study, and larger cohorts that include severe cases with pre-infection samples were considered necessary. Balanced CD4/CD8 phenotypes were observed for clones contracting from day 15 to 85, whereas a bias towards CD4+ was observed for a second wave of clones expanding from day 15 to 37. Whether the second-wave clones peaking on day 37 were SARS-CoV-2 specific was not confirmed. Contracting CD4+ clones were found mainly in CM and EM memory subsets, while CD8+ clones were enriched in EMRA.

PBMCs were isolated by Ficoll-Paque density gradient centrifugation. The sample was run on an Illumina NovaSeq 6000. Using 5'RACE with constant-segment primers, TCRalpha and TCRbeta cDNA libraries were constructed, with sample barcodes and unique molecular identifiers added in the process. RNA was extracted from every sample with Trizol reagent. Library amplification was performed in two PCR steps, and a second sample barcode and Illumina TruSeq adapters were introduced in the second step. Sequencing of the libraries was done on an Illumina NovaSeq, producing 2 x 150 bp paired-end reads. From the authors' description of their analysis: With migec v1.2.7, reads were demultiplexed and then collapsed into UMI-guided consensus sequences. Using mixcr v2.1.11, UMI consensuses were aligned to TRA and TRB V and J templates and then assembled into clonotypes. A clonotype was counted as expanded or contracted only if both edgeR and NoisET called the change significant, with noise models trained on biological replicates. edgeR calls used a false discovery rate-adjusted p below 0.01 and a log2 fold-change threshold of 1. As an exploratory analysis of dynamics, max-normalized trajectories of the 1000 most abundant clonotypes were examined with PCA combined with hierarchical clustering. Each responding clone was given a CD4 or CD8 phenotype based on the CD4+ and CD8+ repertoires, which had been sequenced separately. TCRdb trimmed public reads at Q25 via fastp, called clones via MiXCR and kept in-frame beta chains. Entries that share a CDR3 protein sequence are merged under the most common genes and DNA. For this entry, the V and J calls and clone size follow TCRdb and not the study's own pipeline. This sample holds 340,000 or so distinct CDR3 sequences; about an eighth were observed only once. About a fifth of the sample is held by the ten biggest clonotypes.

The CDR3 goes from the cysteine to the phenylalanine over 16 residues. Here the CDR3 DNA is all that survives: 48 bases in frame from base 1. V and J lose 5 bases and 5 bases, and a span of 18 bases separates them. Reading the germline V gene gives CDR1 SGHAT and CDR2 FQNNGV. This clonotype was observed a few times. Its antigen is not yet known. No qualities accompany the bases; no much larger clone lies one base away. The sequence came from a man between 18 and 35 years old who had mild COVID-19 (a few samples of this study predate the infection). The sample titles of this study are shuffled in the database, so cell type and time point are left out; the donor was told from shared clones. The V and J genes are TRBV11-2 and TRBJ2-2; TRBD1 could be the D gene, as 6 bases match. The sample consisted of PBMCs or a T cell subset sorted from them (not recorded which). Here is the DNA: TGTGCCAGCAGCAATAGGGCGGACAGTCAAACCGGGGAGCTGTTTTTT. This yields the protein CASSNRADSQTGELFF.